This is a list of T cell receptor beta chains from one sample in a study of blood T cell repertoires in COVID-19. Libraries were prepared by immunoSEQ multiplex PCR; TCRdb keeps only in-frame clonotypes and omits some of them. The sample yields 20,000 to 25,000 clones, roughly 90% seen once. Sequencing was performed on peripheral blood. The receptor source for this set is a human donor in a cohort sampled during active COVID-19. Both conserved end residues are part of each CDR3. A D gene is named only where the DNA matches it firmly. Only some rows state a clone size, as once, few, many or a class for expanded clones.

v_call	clone_size	j_call	d_call	cdr3_aa	cdr3_nt
TRBV9	NA	TRBJ1-1	NA	CASSPGANTEAFF	TGTGCCAGCAGCCCCGGTGCGAACACTGAAGCTTTCTTT
TRBV28	NA	TRBJ2-7	TRBD2	CASSLSASGTTVQYF	TGTGCCAGCAGTTTATCTGCTAGCGGGACCACGGTGCAGTACTTC
TRBV7-9	NA	TRBJ2-2	NA	CASSKQVTGELFF	TGTGCCAGCAGCAAACAGGTCACCGGGGAGCTGTTTTTT
TRBV7-2	NA	TRBJ2-1	NA	CASSIFLNEQFF	TGTGCCAGCAGCATTTTTTTAAATGAGCAGTTCTTC
TRBV19	NA	TRBJ1-2	NA	CASKGQGGDGYTF	TGTGCCAGTAAAGGGCAGGGCGGAGATGGCTACACCTTC
TRBV7-3	NA	TRBJ2-1	NA	CASSLSRENEQFF	TGTGCCAGCAGCTTGAGCCGGGAGAATGAGCAGTTCTTC
TRBV2	NA	TRBJ1-2	NA	CASTTLAGPTF	TGTGCCAGCACGACTCTCGCGGGGCCAACCTTC
TRBV11-2	NA	TRBJ1-6	NA	CASSLGGMASPLHF	TGTGCCAGCAGCTTAGGAGGGATGGCGTCACCCCTCCACTTT
TRBV3-1/TRBV3-2	few	TRBJ2-7	TRBD2	CASSPSGTSYEQYF	TGTGCCAGCAGCCCTTCCGGGACTAGCTACGAGCAGTACTTC
TRBV9	once	TRBJ2-1	NA	CASSGGFSMGSSYNEQFF	TGTGCCAGCAGCGGGGGCTTTAGCATGGGAAGCTCCTACAATGAGCAGTTCTTC
TRBV7-9	few	TRBJ1-1	TRBD1	CASSSRSGQGNTEAFF	TGTGCCAGCAGCTCCAGATCGGGACAGGGGAACACTGAAGCTTTCTTT